This T cell receptor beta chain appears in the sequencing data of a study of cytomegalovirus exposure and HLA in healthy donors. From germline, CDR1 is MNHNS and CDR2 SASEGT. Trimming removed 6 bases from V and 6 bases from J, with 15 bases in between. The CDR3 consists of 14 residues. PCR was performed using 60 Vbeta and 13 Jbeta primers. Sequenced by immunoSEQ multiplex PCR; TCRdb stores in-frame clones only, minus some. The table lists about 150,000 clones, 65% to 85% of them singletons. The clonotype originates from a woman under 30 in good health and CMV-seronegative. The sequencing input was PBMCs. J is TRBJ2-1 and V is TRBV6-1, with D tentatively TRBD2 (6 bases). This chain's CDR3 is CASSPPLAINEQFF. In DNA form, the CDR3 reads TGTGCCAGCAGCCCCCCCCTAGCGATCAATGAGCAGTTCTTC.